This TCR beta chain was sequenced during a study of shared clonotypes between healthy human individuals. Germline loops: CDR1 KGHSH, CDR2 LQKENI. The CDR3 loop spans 14 amino acids. V shed 5 bases and J shed 3 bases, with 11 bases lying between them. Positively selected for CCR7, the CD45RO-negative cells used as naive CD8 cells excluded terminally differentiated effector memory CD45RA+ cells. Some clones are missing from TCRdb's copy, which holds only in-frame ones; the method was immunoSEQ multiplex PCR. The table records roughly 2.1 million clones, 85% to 95% of them present only once. The clonotype comes from a young man in good health. Some clones in this sample may be carry-over from other donors' samples. V usage is TRBV18 and J usage is TRBJ1-5; D may be TRBD1 (6 bases). Sequencing was carried out using naive CD8+ T cells from PBMCs. The CDR3 region is CASSSGVSNQPQHF. Here the CDR3 DNA reads TGTGCCAGCTCATCAGGGGTCTCCAATCAGCCCCAGCATTTT.